This T cell receptor (beta chain) derives from a study of control samples from healthy donors and cancer patients. TCRdb keeps only in-frame clones here, not all; method: immunoSEQ multiplex PCR. Of tens of thousands of clones listed, 85% to 90% were seen once; the top ten hold 40%. The CDR3 contains 15 residues. Germline CDR1 reads SGHTA; CDR2 reads FQGNSA. Trimming left V 1 base short and J 4 bases short, with 11 bases between. The chain couples TRBV7-2 to TRBJ1-3; tentatively, D is TRBD1 (5 bases). Material for sequencing was PBMCs. This clonotype was obtained from a man over 45 with head and neck cancer. The CDR3 reads CASSLDSGGGNTIYF. The CDR3 nucleotides read TGTGCCAGCAGCTTAGATTCTGGGGGGGGAAACACCATATATTTT.